Here is one T cell receptor (beta chain) with its context. Its target is not known. Germline V gene sequence: CDR1 SNHLY, CDR2 FYNNEI. The CDR3 length is 13 residues. The trim removed 3 bases at V and 4 bases at J, leaving 3 bases unmatched. This sample is drawn from a study of molecular identifiers for immune sequencing clone quantification. General observations from the study: Spiked TCR RNA from one Jurkat cell reportedly showed up when mixed among one million naive cells. A shared barcode on identical TCR molecules could lead to underestimated sizes for highly expanded clones.

TCRdb recomputed calls from the PCR reads with MiXCR, one row per CDR3 protein. The top ten clones hold around 0.86% of a sample with around 480,000 distinct CDR3 sequences, over 20% of them seen once. Isolation of naive CD8 T cells was achieved by sorting on a CD8+CD4-CCR7+CD45RA+ phenotype. The J gene is TRBJ2-7, the V gene TRBV2; 7 bases align to TRBD1. The clonotype originates from a human donor in good health. Some libraries in this study had Jurkat cell RNA spiked in. Sample: naive CD8+ T cells from blood, with Jurkat cell RNA spiked in. The sample's subset: FACS-sorted CD8+CD4-CCR7+CD45RA+ naive T cells. Written as DNA, the CDR3 is TGTGCCAGCAGTGAGGGACAGAGATACGAGCAGTACTTC. Translation gives CASSEGQRYEQYF.